Detailed here is one T cell receptor (beta chain). The target antigen is unknown. These data are taken from a study of cytomegalovirus exposure and HLA in healthy donors. Study observations and caveats: A later analysis linked roughly 17,000 TCR beta sequences to HLA alleles at 0.05 false discovery rate. In a later analysis, TCR association rates varied by HLA locus: DRB1 most, HLA-C fewest.

Amplification used 60 Vbeta primers and 13 Jbeta primers. Per the authors' pipeline: Unique TCR beta chains numbered 60 million to 100 million in a later analysis, with roughly 10 million shared. Profiled with immunoSEQ multiplex PCR; TCRdb holds only in-frame clones, not every one. V and J calls and clone size are copied from that table; D and trimming were computed from the DNA. Among 210,000 or so clones, 82% were seen once, and the ten largest hold over 0.5%. Germline values: CDR1 GTSNPN, CDR2 SVGIG (reference sequence). The CDR3 extends over 14 amino acids. Trimming took off 6 bases at V and 0 bases at J, with 14 bases between the two ends.

The chain couples TRBV30 to TRBJ1-1, with D hard to call. The sequence was obtained from a woman in her thirties or forties in good health and CMV-seronegative. Material: PBMCs. CDR3 in DNA: TGTGCCTGTCTAAACTTGGAGATGAACACTGAAGCTTTCTTT. Amino acids: CACLNLEMNTEAFF. Looking up the rest from reference TRBV30 and TRBJ1-1 gives the full variable domain: SQTIHQWPATLVQPVGSPLSLECTVEGTSNPNLYWYRQAAGRGLQLLFYSVGIGQISSEVPQNLSASRPQDRQFILSSKKLLLSDSGFYLCACLNLEMNTEAFFGQGTRLTVV.